This passage covers 9 T cell receptor beta chains from one sample sequenced in a study of cytomegalovirus exposure and HLA in healthy donors. Some clones are missing from TCRdb's copy, which holds only in-frame ones; the method was immunoSEQ multiplex PCR. The sample lists around 200,000 clones, 84% occurring once. Sequencing was carried out using PBMCs. The receptors shown here come from a woman aged 18-35 years in good health and CMV-seropositive.

The chain recombines TRBV2 with TRBJ2-1; 8 bases match TRBD1. Germline V gene sequence: CDR1 SNHLY, CDR2 FYNNEI. V was pared by 10 bases and J by 2 bases, with 10 bases of the junction left unmatched. The CDR3 has 15 residues. The CDR3 here is CATSGQGLTYNEQFF. The DNA for the CDR3 is TGTGCCACCTCTGGACAGGGCCTGACCTACAATGAGCAGTTCTTC.

J is TRBJ2-7 and V is TRBV2, with 9 positions matching TRBD1. V trimming: 8 bases; J trimming: 10 bases; junction bases outside the gene matches: 9. The CDR3 runs to 12 residues. Germline V gene sequence: CDR1 SNHLY, CDR2 FYNNEI. The CDR3 is CASRTGDRVQYF. The CDR3, as DNA: TGTGCCAGCCGAACCGGGGACAGGGTACAGTACTTC.

The V and J genes are TRBV6-5 and TRBJ2-1; 9 nucleotides align to TRBD2. After removal of 0 bases from V and 10 bases from J, the junction contained 4 bases not matched to a gene. This CDR3 has 14 amino acids. The V gene's germline CDR1 is MNHEY and CDR2 SVGAGI. The CDR3 loop is CASSYSMSGGEQFF. CDR3 nucleotide sequence: TGTGCCAGCAGTTACTCGATGAGCGGGGGGGAGCAGTTCTTC.

The rearrangement uses TRBV7-3 and TRBJ2-3; 11 bases fit TRBD2. With V trimmed by 5 bases and J by 2 bases, 9 bases remained unmatched. The V gene's germline CDR1 is SGHTA and CDR2 FQGTGA. The CDR3 is made up of 17 amino acids. The CDR3 coding sequence is TGTGCCAGCAGCCCGATACTAGCGGGGGCCTACACAGATACGCAGTATTTT. Translation gives CASSPILAGAYTDTQYF.

This chain links TRBV7-6 with TRBJ2-7; D not resolved. The germline V gene encodes CDR1 SGHVS and CDR2 FNYEAQ. The CDR3 totals 13 residues. The V gene lost 0 bases and the J gene lost 3 bases, with 6 bases spanning the gap. CDR3 loop: CASSLAQNYEQYF. CDR3 nucleotides: TGTGCCAGCAGCTTAGCACAGAACTACGAGCAGTACTTC.

This clone was observed once. The genes are TRBV28 and TRBJ2-7; D might be TRBD1 (5 bases). From germline, CDR1 is MDHEN and CDR2 SYDVKM. The V gene lost 6 bases and the J gene lost 0 bases, with 18 bases spanning the gap. This CDR3 is built from 16 residues. For the CDR3, the DNA is TGTGCCAGCAGCCGGACCCTGACAGTGAGCTCCTACGAGCAGTACTTC. This sequence encodes CASSRTLTVSSYEQYF.

CDR3 DNA sequence: TGCAGCGTTGCTCTTATAGGGGCAGATGGCTACACCTTC. It translates to CSVALIGADGYTF. The chain carries TRBV29-1 and TRBJ1-2, with a possible D match to TRBD1 (5 bases). Per germline, CDR1 SQVTM and CDR2 ANQGSEA. V lost 4 bases to trimming and J lost 6 bases, with 15 bases between them. This CDR3 is 13 amino acids long.

The chain links TRBV4-1 to TRBJ2-5; 10 bases agree with TRBD2. V lost 1 base, J lost 5 bases, and 16 bases stayed unmatched. The CDR3 covers 19 residues. The germline V gene has CDR1 MGHRA and CDR2 YSYEKL. This CDR3 is CASSQVSPIERGGEETQYF. CDR3 in DNA: TGCGCCAGCAGCCAAGTCTCCCCAATTGAGCGGGGGGGCGAGGAGACCCAGTACTTC.

This chain's CDR3 is CASSPPGFSGGMDGYTF. In DNA, the CDR3 is TGTGCCAGCTCACCACCGGGGTTTTCAGGGGGCATGGATGGCTACACCTTC. The V gene is TRBV18, the J gene TRBJ1-2; 8 positions match TRBD1. This CDR3 region has 17 residues. Germline V gene data show CDR1 as KGHSH and CDR2 as LQKENI. The V segment lost 0 bases and the J segment 6 bases; nucleotides outside the gene matches: 12.